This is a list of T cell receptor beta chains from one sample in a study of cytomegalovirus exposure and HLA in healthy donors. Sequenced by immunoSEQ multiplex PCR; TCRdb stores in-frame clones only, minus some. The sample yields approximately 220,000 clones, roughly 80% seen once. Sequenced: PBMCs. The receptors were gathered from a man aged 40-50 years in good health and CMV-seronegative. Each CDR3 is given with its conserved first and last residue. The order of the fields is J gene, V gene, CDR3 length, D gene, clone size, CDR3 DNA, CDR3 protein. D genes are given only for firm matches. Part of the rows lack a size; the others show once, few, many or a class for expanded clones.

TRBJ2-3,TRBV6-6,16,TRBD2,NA,TGTGCCAGCAGTTATGATCTAGCGGGGGGGGGCGATACGCAGTATTTT,CASSYDLAGGGDTQYF
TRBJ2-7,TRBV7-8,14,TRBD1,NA,TGTGCCAGCAGCTTAGCTACAGGGGCCTACGAGCAGTACTTC,CASSLATGAYEQYF
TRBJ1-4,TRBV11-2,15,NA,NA,TGTGCCAGCAGCTTAGATACGGGCGGGGGGGAAAAACTGTTTTTT,CASSLDTGGGEKLFF
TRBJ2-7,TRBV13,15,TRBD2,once,TGTGCCAGCAGCTCTACTAGCGGGAGGGCCAGTGAGCAGTACTTC,CASSSTSGRASEQYF
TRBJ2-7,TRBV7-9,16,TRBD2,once,TGTGCCAGCAGCTTACCTGGACTAGCGGGATTAGGAGAGCAGTACTTC,CASSLPGLAGLGEQYF
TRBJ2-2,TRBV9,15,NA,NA,TGTGCCAGCAGCGTAGCAAGGGCGGGGACCGGGGAGCTGTTTTTT,CASSVARAGTGELFF
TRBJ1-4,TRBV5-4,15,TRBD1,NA,TGTGCCAGCAGCCTAAAGGGGACAGGGTCTGAAAAACTGTTTTTT,CASSLKGTGSEKLFF
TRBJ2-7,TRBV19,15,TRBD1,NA,TGTGCCAGTAGTATCGCACAGGGGGTGGGCCACGAGCAGTACTTC,CASSIAQGVGHEQYF
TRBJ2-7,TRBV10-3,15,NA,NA,TGTGCCATCAGTGTTAACAGGAACAGCTCCTACGAGCAGTACTTC,CAISVNRNSSYEQYF
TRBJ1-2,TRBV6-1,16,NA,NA,TGTGCCAGCAGTGAAGCTGGACAGACATCAAACTATGGCTACACCTTC,CASSEAGQTSNYGYTF
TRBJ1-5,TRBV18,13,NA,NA,TGTGCCAGCTCGCCAGGGAGGAATCAGCCCCAGCATTTT,CASSPGRNQPQHF
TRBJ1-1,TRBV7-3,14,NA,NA,TGTGCCAGCAGCTTAGGGAGTTGGGACACTGAAGCTTTCTTT,CASSLGSWDTEAFF
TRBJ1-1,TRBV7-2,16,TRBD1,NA,TGTGCCAGCACTTACCGGACAGGGGGAGTGAACACTGAAGCTTTCTTT,CASTYRTGGVNTEAFF
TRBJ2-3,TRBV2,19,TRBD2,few,TGTGCCAGCTCCTCGCCTTGGACTAGCGGGGCCACTAGCACAGATACGCAGTATTTT,CASSSPWTSGATSTDTQYF
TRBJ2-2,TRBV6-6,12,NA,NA,TGTGCCAGCAGTTCCCGGACCGGGGAGCTGTTTTTT,CASSSRTGELFF
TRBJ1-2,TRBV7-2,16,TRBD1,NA,TGTGCCAGCAGCCAAAGGGGGACAGGGGGCGGGTTTGGCTACACCTTC,CASSQRGTGGGFGYTF
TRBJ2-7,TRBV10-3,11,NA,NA,TGTGCCATCAGCAGTTCCTACGAGCAGTACTTC,CAISSSYEQYF
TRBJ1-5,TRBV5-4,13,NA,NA,TGTGCCAGCAGTTTCGGTCTCAATCAGCCCCAGCATTTT,CASSFGLNQPQHF
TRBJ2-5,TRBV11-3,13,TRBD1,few,TGTGCCAGCACCAGGACAGGGGAAGAGACCCAGTACTTC,CASTRTGEETQYF
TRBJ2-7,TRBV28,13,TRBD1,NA,TGTGCCAGCAGTCTTACAGGGGCCTACGAGCAGTACTTC,CASSLTGAYEQYF
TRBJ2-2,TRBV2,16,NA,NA,TGTGCCAGCGCGGAAGGAGCGTTCCCTAACACCGGGGAGCTGTTTTTT,CASAEGAFPNTGELFF
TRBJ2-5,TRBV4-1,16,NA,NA,TGCGCCAGCAGCCAACCCCGGGGGGCTAATCAAGAGACCCAGTACTTC,CASSQPRGANQETQYF
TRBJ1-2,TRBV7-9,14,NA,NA,TGTGCCAGCAGCTTAGCGGGCGTGTTTCGTGGCTACACCTTC,CASSLAGVFRGYTF
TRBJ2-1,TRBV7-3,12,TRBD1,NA,TGTGCCAGCAGCTACAGGGGACATGAGCAGTTCTTC,CASSYRGHEQFF
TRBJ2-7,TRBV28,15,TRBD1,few,TGTGCCAGCAGACCGAGGGACAGACACTCCTACGAGCAGTACTTC,CASRPRDRHSYEQYF
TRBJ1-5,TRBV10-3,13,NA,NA,TGTGCCATACAGGGCTTTAGCAATCAGCCCCAGCATTTT,CAIQGFSNQPQHF
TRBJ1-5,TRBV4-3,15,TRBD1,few,TGCGCCAGCAGCCCGGGACAGGGAAGAAATCAGCCCCAGCATTTT,CASSPGQGRNQPQHF
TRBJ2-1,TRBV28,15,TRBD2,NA,TGTGCCAGCAGTCCTACTAGCGGGAGCTACAATGAGCAGTTCTTC,CASSPTSGSYNEQFF
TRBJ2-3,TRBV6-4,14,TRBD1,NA,TGTGCCAGCAGTGACGGGACAGGGGCAGATACGCAGTATTTT,CASSDGTGADTQYF
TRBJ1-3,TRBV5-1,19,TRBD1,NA,TGCGCCAGCAGCTTAAACGACCAACAGGGGTCACAGTCTGGAAACACCATATATTTT,CASSLNDQQGSQSGNTIYF
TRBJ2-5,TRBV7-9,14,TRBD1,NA,TGTGCCAGCAGCCCGGGACAGATTCTTGAGACCCAGTACTTC,CASSPGQILETQYF
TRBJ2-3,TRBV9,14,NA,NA,TGTGCCAGCAGGGGCAAGATCTCCACAGATACGCAGTATTTT,CASRGKISTDTQYF
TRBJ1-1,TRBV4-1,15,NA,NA,TGCGCCAGCAGCCTCCTTCGAGGGAGAACAACTGAAGCTTTCTTT,CASSLLRGRTTEAFF
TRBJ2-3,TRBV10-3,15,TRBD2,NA,TGTGCCATCAGTGAGTCGCAGCGGGGGGCTGATACGCAGTATTTT,CAISESQRGADTQYF
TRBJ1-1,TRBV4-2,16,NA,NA,TGTGCCAGCAGCCAAGCGTTCCGGAGCAAGAACACTGAAGCTTTCTTT,CASSQAFRSKNTEAFF
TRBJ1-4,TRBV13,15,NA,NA,TGTGCCAGCAGCTTTACAGGGACATTGGGGGAAAAACTGTTTTTT,CASSFTGTLGEKLFF
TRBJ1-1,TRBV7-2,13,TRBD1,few,TGTGCCAGCAGCCCTACAGGGGACACTGAAGCTTTCTTT,CASSPTGDTEAFF
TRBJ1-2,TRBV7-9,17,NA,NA,TGTGCCAGCAGCTATGGACGGGGTCTACAAATTAACTATGGCTACACCTTC,CASSYGRGLQINYGYTF
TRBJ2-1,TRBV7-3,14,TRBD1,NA,TGTGCCAGCAGGGAAGGACAGGGGGCTGGTGAGCAGTTCTTC,CASREGQGAGEQFF
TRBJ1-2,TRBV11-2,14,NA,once,TGTGCCAGCAGCTTATCTTCGAGCGCTGGTGGCTACACCTTC,CASSLSSSAGGYTF
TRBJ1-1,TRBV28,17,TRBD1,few,TGTGCCAGCAGCCTCATCCACCCGACAGGGGGGAACACTGAAGCTTTCTTT,CASSLIHPTGGNTEAFF
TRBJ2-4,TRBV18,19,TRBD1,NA,TGTGCCAGCTCGCCGAGGGGGCTCAGCATTAGTTTTGACAAAAACATTCAGTACTTC,CASSPRGLSISFDKNIQYF
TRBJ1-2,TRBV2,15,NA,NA,TGTGCCAGCAGTGAAGGCAGAGGGAACTCCTATGGCTACACCTTC,CASSEGRGNSYGYTF
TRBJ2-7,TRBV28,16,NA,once,TGTGCCAGCAGTTCCTCCGGGACTTCTATCTCCTACGAGCAGTACTTC,CASSSSGTSISYEQYF
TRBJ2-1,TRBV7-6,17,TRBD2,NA,TGTGCCAGCAGCCCTAGCGGGGGGGTGAGCTCCTACAATGAGCAGTTCTTC,CASSPSGGVSSYNEQFF